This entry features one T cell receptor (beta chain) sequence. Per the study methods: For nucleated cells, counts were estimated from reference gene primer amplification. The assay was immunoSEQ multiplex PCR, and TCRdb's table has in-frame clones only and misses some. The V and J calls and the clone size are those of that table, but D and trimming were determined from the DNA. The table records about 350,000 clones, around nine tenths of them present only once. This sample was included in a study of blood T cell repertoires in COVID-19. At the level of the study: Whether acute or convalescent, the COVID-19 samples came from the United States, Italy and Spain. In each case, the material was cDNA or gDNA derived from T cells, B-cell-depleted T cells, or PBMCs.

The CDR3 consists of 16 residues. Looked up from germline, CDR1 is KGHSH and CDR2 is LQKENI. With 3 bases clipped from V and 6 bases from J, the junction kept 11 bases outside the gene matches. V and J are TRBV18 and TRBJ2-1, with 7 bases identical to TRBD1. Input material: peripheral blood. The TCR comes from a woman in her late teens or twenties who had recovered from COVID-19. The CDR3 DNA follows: TGTGCCAGCTCACCCTTAAGAGACAGGGCAGGCAATGAGCAGTTCTTC. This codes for CASSPLRDRAGNEQFF.